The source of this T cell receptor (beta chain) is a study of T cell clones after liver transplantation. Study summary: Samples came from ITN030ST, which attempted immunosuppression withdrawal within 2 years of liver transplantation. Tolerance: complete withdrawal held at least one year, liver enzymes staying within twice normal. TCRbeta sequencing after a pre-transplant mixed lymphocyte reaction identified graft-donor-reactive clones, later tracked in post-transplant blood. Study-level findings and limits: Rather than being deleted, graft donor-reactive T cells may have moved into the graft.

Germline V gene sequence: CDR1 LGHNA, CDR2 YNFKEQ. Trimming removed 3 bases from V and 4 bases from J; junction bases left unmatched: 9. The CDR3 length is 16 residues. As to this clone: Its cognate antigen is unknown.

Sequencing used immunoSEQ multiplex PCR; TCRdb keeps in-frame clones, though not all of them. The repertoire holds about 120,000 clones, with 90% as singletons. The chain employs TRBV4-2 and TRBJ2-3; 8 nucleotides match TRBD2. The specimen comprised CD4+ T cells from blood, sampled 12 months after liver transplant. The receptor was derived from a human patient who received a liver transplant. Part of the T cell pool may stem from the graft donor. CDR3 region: CASSHQTGGPADTQYF. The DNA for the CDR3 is TGTGCCAGCAGCCACCAAACGGGAGGGCCGGCAGATACGCAGTATTTT.